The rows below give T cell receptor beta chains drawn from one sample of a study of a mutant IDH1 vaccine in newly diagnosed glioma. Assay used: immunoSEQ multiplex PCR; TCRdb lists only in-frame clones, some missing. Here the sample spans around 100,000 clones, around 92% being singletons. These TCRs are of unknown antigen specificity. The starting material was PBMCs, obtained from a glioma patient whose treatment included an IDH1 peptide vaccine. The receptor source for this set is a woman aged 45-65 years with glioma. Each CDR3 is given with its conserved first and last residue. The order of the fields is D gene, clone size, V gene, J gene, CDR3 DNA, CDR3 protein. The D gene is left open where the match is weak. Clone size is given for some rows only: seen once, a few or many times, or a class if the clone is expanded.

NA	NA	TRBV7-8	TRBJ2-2	TGTGCCACAGGGACCGGGGAGCTGTTTTTT	CATGTGELFF
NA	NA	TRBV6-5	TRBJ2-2	TGTGCCACTCTACGGGGGAGCACCGGGGAGCTGTTTTTT	CATLRGSTGELFF
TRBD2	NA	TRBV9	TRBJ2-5	TGTGCCAGCAGCGTAGCCCGGGAGGGTGAAGAGACCCAGTACTTC	CASSVAREGEETQYF
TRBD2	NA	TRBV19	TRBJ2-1	TGTGCCAGTAGTCCGGGACTAGCGGCCATTGGGAATGAGCAGTTCTTC	CASSPGLAAIGNEQFF
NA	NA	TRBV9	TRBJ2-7	TGTGCCAGCAGCCCCCATGGAGACTACCACTCCTACGAGCAGTACTTC	CASSPHGDYHSYEQYF
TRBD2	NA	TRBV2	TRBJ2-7	TGTGCCAGCAGAGGGACTAGCGGGAGAGGCACCTACGAGCAGTACTTC	CASRGTSGRGTYEQYF
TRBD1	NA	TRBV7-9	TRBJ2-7	TGTGCCAGCAGCAGAGGCCCAACAGGGGGCGGCGAGCAGTACTTC	CASSRGPTGGGEQYF
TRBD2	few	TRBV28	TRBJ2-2	TGTGCCGGGAAGGCGGGGGGCAACACCGGGGAGCTGTTTTTT	CAGKAGGNTGELFF
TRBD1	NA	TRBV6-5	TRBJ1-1	TGTGCCAGCAGCAGGGACAGGGGGGTTACTGAAGCTTTCTTT	CASSRDRGVTEAFF
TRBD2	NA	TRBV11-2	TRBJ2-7	TGTGCCAGCAGCTTAGGGTCGGCGGGGGATTACGAGCAGTACTTC	CASSLGSAGDYEQYF
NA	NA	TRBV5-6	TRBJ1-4	TGTGCCAGCAGCCAATTTTTCCCACCTCAGAAGGAAAAACTGTTTTTT	CASSQFFPPQKEKLFF
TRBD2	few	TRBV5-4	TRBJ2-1	TGTGCCAGCAGCTTGGGGACTAGAAGGTACAATGAGCAGTTCTTC	CASSLGTRRYNEQFF
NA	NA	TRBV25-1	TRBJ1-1	TGTGCCAGCAGTAGACAGAGGGGCACTGAAGCTTTCTTT	CASSRQRGTEAFF
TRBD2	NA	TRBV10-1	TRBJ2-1	TGCGCCAGCAGTGTCGCGGGAGCGGTATATGAGCAGTTCTTC	CASSVAGAVYEQFF
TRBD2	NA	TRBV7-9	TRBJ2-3	TGTGCCAGCAGCTACACTTGGGACTACACAGATACGCAGTATTTT	CASSYTWDYTDTQYF